This TCR beta chain emerged from a study of blood T cell repertoires in COVID-19. Study as a whole: Whether acute or convalescent, the COVID-19 samples came from the United States, Italy and Spain. In each case, the material was cDNA or gDNA derived from T cells, B-cell-depleted T cells, or PBMCs.

Trimming left V 2 bases short and J 6 bases short, with 13 bases between. Looked up from germline, CDR1 is ENHRY and CDR2 is SYGVKD. The CDR3 spans 15 residues. Before being deemed recovered, Cohort 3 donors had two negative PCRs, clearance, or symptom resolution. Authors' analysis steps: Amplification of reference gene primers was used by the study to estimate nucleated cell counts. Method: immunoSEQ multiplex PCR; TCRdb's copy keeps in-frame clones and lacks some. The DNA was the basis for D and trimming; V, J and clone size are from that table. Altogether over 350,000 clones are present, 88% being singletons, with the ten largest covering roughly 1.2%.

The chain has TRBV10-3 and TRBJ2-2, with D possibly TRBD2 on 6 matching bases. Sequenced input: PBMCs or T cells enriched from blood (not recorded which). The clonotype was recovered from a woman aged 18 to 35 who had recovered from COVID-19. CDR3 in amino acids: CAISEQAGEAGELFF. The CDR3 nucleotides read TGTGCCATCAGTGAGCAGGCCGGGGAGGCCGGGGAGCTGTTTTTT.